This TCR beta chain was sequenced in a study of blood T cell repertoires in COVID-19. Turning to the study itself: PBMCs, B-cell-depleted T cells, or T cells provided the cDNA or gDNA that made up the material.

In the study's own analysis: Estimation of nucleated cell counts relied on the amplification of reference gene primers. TCRdb keeps only in-frame clones here, not all; method: immunoSEQ multiplex PCR. V, J and clone size are taken as reported in that table, and D and trimming were inferred from the DNA itself. In the table there are 200,000 to 250,000 clones, 86% of which are singletons. CDR1 and CDR2 (germline): ENHRY, SYGVKD. Trimming pared 2 bases from V and 5 bases from J, leaving 10 bases between. The CDR3 runs 13 residues. The material sequenced was peripheral blood. This rearrangement joins TRBV10-3 to TRBJ2-7, with D maybe TRBD1 (5 bases). This TCR was sampled from a man older than 75 with acute or convalescent COVID-19. Here the CDR3 reads CAISEMTDDEQYF. As DNA, the CDR3 is TGTGCCATCAGTGAGATGACAGACGACGAGCAGTACTTC.